This entry lists 15 T cell receptor beta chains sequenced from one sample in a study of cytomegalovirus exposure and HLA in healthy donors. Researchers ran the PCR with 60 Vbeta and 13 Jbeta primers. The assay was immunoSEQ multiplex PCR, and TCRdb's table has in-frame clones only and misses some. The sample includes about 130,000 clones, about 85% of them seen just once. Sequencing was done on a sample of PBMCs. The receptors here all came from a man aged 18 to 29 in good health and CMV-seropositive.

This clone was seen only a few times. The CDR3 protein is CASSATGGRADTQYF. CDR3 nucleotide sequence: TGTGCCAGCAGTGCTACGGGGGGGCGGGCAGATACGCAGTATTTT. The V and J genes are TRBV6-1 and TRBJ2-3; 8 bases are a match to TRBD2. The CDR3 is 15 amino acids. The junction had 7 bases not matched to a gene; V was cut back by 4 bases and J by 4 bases. Per germline, CDR1 MNHNS and CDR2 SASEGT.

This chain uses TRBV5-8 with TRBJ1-2, with D possibly being TRBD1 (6 bases). Germline V CDR1 and CDR2: SGHTS, YDEGEE. The V gene lost 0 bases and the J gene lost 7 bases, with 16 bases spanning the gap. CDR3 length equals 15 residues. CDR3 residues: CASSLGDIERSGYTF. As DNA, the CDR3 is TGTGCCAGCAGCTTGGGGGACATAGAGCGCTCTGGCTACACCTTC.

The rearrangement uses TRBV2 and TRBJ1-1; D uncertain. This CDR3 spans 16 amino acids. Germline assignment: CDR1 SNHLY and CDR2 FYNNEI. V lost 0 bases to trimming and J lost 0 bases, with 11 bases between them. The CDR3 DNA reads TGTGCCAGCAGTGAAGCCTGGAGCAGTTTGAACACTGAAGCTTTCTTT. It is translated as CASSEAWSSLNTEAFF.

The V call is TRBV7-9, the J call TRBJ1-1, with 7 bases identical to TRBD1. The V gene's germline CDR1 is SEHNR and CDR2 FQNEAQ (reference sequence). The CDR3 has 14 residues. With 0 bases clipped from V and 4 bases from J, the junction kept 2 bases outside the gene matches. The CDR3 nucleotides read TGTGCCAGCAGCTTAGCGGGACAGCTCACTGAAGCTTTCTTT. It is translated as CASSLAGQLTEAFF.

The rearrangement uses TRBV30 and TRBJ1-2; 11 positions match TRBD1. This CDR3 is 16 amino acids long. Trimming cost V 0 bases and J 4 bases; bases outside gene matches: 7. Per germline, CDR1 GTSNPN and CDR2 SVGIG (reference sequence). The CDR3 DNA follows: TGTGCCTGGAGTGTCTCACGGACAGGGGGCGGCTATGGCTACACCTTC. Protein: CAWSVSRTGGGYGYTF.

The V call is TRBV18, the J call TRBJ2-7, with 7 positions matching TRBD1. Trimming took 5 bases from V and 4 from J; bases not matched to a gene: 11. Germline CDR1 is KGHSH and CDR2 is LQKENI. The CDR3 sequence is 15 residues long. The CDR3 DNA sequence: TGTGCCAGCTCAGCATCCCAGGGGGACCTTTACGAGCAGTACTTC. This sequence encodes CASSASQGDLYEQYF.

The chain combines TRBV9 with TRBJ2-2, with TRBD1 matching 7 bases. CDR1 and CDR2 from the germline V gene are SGDLS and YYNGEE. This CDR3 comprises 16 residues. V trimming: 6 bases; J trimming: 3 bases; junction bases outside the gene matches: 11. CDR3 in DNA: TGTGCCAGCAACGAAGGACAGGATTCAGACACCGGGGAGCTGTTTTTT. Its translation is CASNEGQDSDTGELFF.

The chain recombines TRBV2 with TRBJ1-1, with a weak D call TRBD1 (6 bases). V was pared by 4 bases and J by 1 base, with 13 bases between. Germline-derived CDR1 and CDR2 are SNHLY and FYNNEI. The CDR3 extends over 15 amino acids. The CDR3 sequence is CASSGTGTTNTEAFF. In DNA, the CDR3 is TGTGCCAGCAGTGGTACCGGGACAACGAACACTGAAGCTTTCTTT.

This chain uses TRBV6-1 with TRBJ1-5, with 8 bases matching TRBD1. V gave up 6 bases and J gave up 0 bases; unmatched junction bases: 4. The CDR3 contains 15 residues. Germline V gene lookup returns CDR1 MNHNS and CDR2 SASEGT. In DNA, the CDR3 is TGTGCCAGCAGCGGGACAGGAGATAGCAATCAGCCCCAGCATTTT. This encodes CASSGTGDSNQPQHF.

This clone was picked up a small number of times. The rearrangement links TRBV25-1 to TRBJ2-7, with TRBD1 matching over 10 bases. There are 18 residues in the CDR3. V shed 3 bases and J 0 bases; nucleotides not matched to a gene: 11. From germline, CDR1 is MGHDK and CDR2 SYGVNS. This CDR3 reads CASSDGTGATASSYEQYF. CDR3 sequence (DNA): TGTGCCAGCAGTGATGGGACAGGGGCGACAGCGAGCTCCTACGAGCAGTACTTC.

The chain joins TRBV7-9 to TRBJ1-2; 8 bases fit TRBD1. Trimming cost V 5 bases and J 8 bases; bases outside gene matches: 4. CDR1 is SEHNR and CDR2 is FQNEAQ in the germline V gene (reference sequence). The CDR3 is made up of 12 amino acids. Written as DNA, the CDR3 is TGTGCCAGCAGCGTACAGGGGGAAGGCTACACCTTC. Translation: CASSVQGEGYTF.

This clone was recorded a few times. The chain uses TRBV6-4 and TRBJ1-4; 10 nucleotides agree with TRBD1. Germline loops: CDR1 MRHNA, CDR2 SNTAGT. The CDR3 has 18 residues. Germline trimming cut 1 base from V and 8 bases from J; bases unmatched to any gene: 13. The CDR3 loop is CASSDLTARDRGREKLFF. The CDR3 DNA sequence: TGTGCCAGCAGTGACTTGACCGCCCGGGACAGGGGAAGGGAAAAACTGTTTTTT.

V gene TRBV6-1 combines with J gene TRBJ2-7; 9 nucleotides agree with TRBD1. Losses at the gene ends were 5 bases for V and 6 bases for J; bases not matched to a gene: 5. The CDR3 covers 13 residues. CDR1 and CDR2 from the germline V gene are MNHNS and SASEGT. The CDR3 here is CASSSGTGIEQYF. The CDR3 coding sequence is TGTGCCAGCAGTTCAGGGACAGGGATCGAGCAGTACTTC.

The chain employs TRBV6-1 and TRBJ1-5; D uncertain. The CDR3 contains 12 residues. Trimming removed 1 base from V and 14 bases from J, with 12 bases in between. The germline CDR1 and CDR2 sequences are MNHNS and SASEGT. This CDR3 reads CASSEGTAGEHF. The CDR3 DNA reads TGTGCCAGCAGTGAAGGGACGGCCGGGGAGCATTTT.

V is TRBV5-1 and J is TRBJ2-3, with D possibly TRBD1 on 5 matching bases. CDR1 SGHRS and CDR2 YFSETQ come from the germline V gene. The CDR3 is made up of 17 amino acids. Trimming left V 4 bases short and J 0 bases short, with 18 bases between. CDR3 sequence (DNA): TGCGCCAGCAGCCCCTGGGTACAGGCTGGGAGCACAGATACGCAGTATTTT. Amino acid sequence: CASSPWVQAGSTDTQYF.